A selection of T cell receptor beta chains follows, all from one sample in a study of PD-1 blockade in classical Hodgkin lymphoma. The assay was immunoSEQ multiplex PCR, and TCRdb's table has in-frame clones only and misses some. The sample lists under 35,000 clones; approximately 67% were seen once. This specimen consisted of peripheral blood mononuclear cells (PBMCs), obtained before the fourth cycle of nivolumab. These receptor sequences come from a human donor with classical Hodgkin lymphoma. The CDR3 runs from the conserved cysteine through the conserved F or W. Fields, in order: J gene, V gene, D gene, clone size, CDR3 DNA, CDR3 protein. The D gene is left open where the match is weak. Clone size appears in some rows only: once, few, many, or a class for an expanded clone.

j_call: TRBJ1-3
v_call: TRBV21-1
d_call: -
clone_size: -
cdr3_nt: TGTGCCAGCAGTATCCAAAGTAAGTTTAGAAACACCATATATTTT
cdr3_aa: CASSIQSKFRNTIYF

j_call: TRBJ1-2
v_call: TRBV29-1
d_call: TRBD1
clone_size: -
cdr3_nt: TGCAGCGTTGAAGATCGATGGACAGGGCATGGCTACACCTTC
cdr3_aa: CSVEDRWTGHGYTF

j_call: TRBJ2-1
v_call: TRBV7-9
d_call: -
clone_size: -
cdr3_nt: TGTGCCAGCAGCTTATGGGGATACAATGAGCAGTTCTTC
cdr3_aa: CASSLWGYNEQFF

j_call: TRBJ2-5
v_call: TRBV7-9
d_call: TRBD2
clone_size: -
cdr3_nt: TGTGCCAGCAGCTTAGTTCCAGCGGGAAAAGAGACCCAGTACTTC
cdr3_aa: CASSLVPAGKETQYF

j_call: TRBJ2-5
v_call: TRBV15
d_call: TRBD2
clone_size: -
cdr3_nt: TGTGCCACCAGCAGAGCGGTAGCGGGGGGGCTTGAGACCCAGTACTTC
cdr3_aa: CATSRAVAGGLETQYF

j_call: TRBJ2-7
v_call: TRBV18
d_call: -
clone_size: -
cdr3_nt: TGTGCCAGCTCACCTGGTCCAGTGGTTTTCTACGAGCAGTACTTC
cdr3_aa: CASSPGPVVFYEQYF

j_call: TRBJ1-2
v_call: TRBV19
d_call: -
clone_size: -
cdr3_nt: TGTGCCAGTAGTATAGCCCTCAACCCGTCGTACGGCTACACCTTC
cdr3_aa: CASSIALNPSYGYTF

j_call: TRBJ1-5
v_call: TRBV30
d_call: -
clone_size: -
cdr3_nt: TGTGCCTGGAGTGCAGGGAGAGATCAGCCCCAGCATTTT
cdr3_aa: CAWSAGRDQPQHF

j_call: TRBJ2-7
v_call: TRBV19
d_call: -
clone_size: -
cdr3_nt: TGTGCCACCTCCGACAGGAAAACCTCCTACGAGCAGTACTTC
cdr3_aa: CATSDRKTSYEQYF

j_call: TRBJ1-6
v_call: TRBV5-1
d_call: -
clone_size: -
cdr3_nt: TGCGCCAGCAGCTCCGGACAGACGAGCTCCTATAATTCACCCCTCCACTTT
cdr3_aa: CASSSGQTSSYNSPLHF

j_call: TRBJ2-7
v_call: TRBV19
d_call: -
clone_size: few
cdr3_nt: TGTGCCAGTAGTATAACCCGCTCCTACGAGCAGTACTTC
cdr3_aa: CASSITRSYEQYF

j_call: TRBJ2-3
v_call: TRBV7-2
d_call: -
clone_size: -
cdr3_nt: TGTGCCAGCAGCTTAGTTTCCCCCGTGCGAGATACGCAGTATTTT
cdr3_aa: CASSLVSPVRDTQYF

j_call: TRBJ1-2
v_call: TRBV7-8
d_call: -
clone_size: -
cdr3_nt: TGTGCCAGCAGCCGAGCAGGCCGGGACTATGGCTACACCTTC
cdr3_aa: CASSRAGRDYGYTF